Following are 25 T cell receptor beta chains from one sample sequenced in a study of blood T cells in healthy people across ages. With a J-beta primer mix and a sample-barcoded 5' primer, a second PCR ran about 7 to 12 cycles. MiXCR was run by TCRdb on the 5' RACE reads, yielding one entry per CDR3 protein. The profile shows about 680,000 distinct CDR3 sequences, 45% to 50% of them singletons. The sample consisted of blood. These receptors all come from a woman aged 60 to 75 in good health.

This clonotype was found a few times. The chain uses TRBV7-2 and TRBJ2-5, with D unclear. The CDR3 has 14 amino acids. The V and J ends lost 5 bases and 1 base respectively, with 11 bases between them. Germline V gene sequence: CDR1 SGHTA, CDR2 FQGNSA. Written as DNA, the CDR3 is TGTGCCAGCAGCCCCCGGACGACCCAAGAGACCCAGTACTTC. Protein sequence: CASSPRTTQETQYF.

This chain links TRBV7-6 with TRBJ2-6; tentatively, D is TRBD1 (7 bases). With 5 bases removed from V and 0 bases from J, the gap between germline ends came to 14 bases. This CDR3 contains 17 residues. Germline V gene data show CDR1 as SGHVS and CDR2 as FNYEAQ. Here the CDR3 reads CASSPRGTVSGANVLTF. CDR3 DNA sequence: TGTGCCAGCAGCCCCCGGGGGACAGTCTCTGGGGCCAACGTCCTGACTTTC.

Here the CDR3 DNA reads TGCAGTGCTAGAGAGGCGACTAGCGGTTCCTACAATGAGCAGTACTTC. Protein sequence: CSAREATSGSYNEQYF. The chain has TRBV20-1 and TRBJ2-5; 9 nucleotides align to TRBD2. The CDR3 runs 16 residues. Germline CDR1 DFQATT, CDR2 SNEGSKA (reference sequence). V shed 0 bases, J shed 11 bases, and the junction held 16 bases outside the gene matches.

The chain links TRBV20-1 to TRBJ2-5; 10 bases match TRBD1. Germline trimming cut 5 bases from V and 2 bases from J; bases unmatched to any gene: 8. From germline, CDR1 is DFQATT and CDR2 SNEGSKA (reference sequence). The CDR3 contains 15 residues. The CDR3 coding sequence is TGCAGTGCTTTCGGGCAGGGACAGGGGCAAGAGACCCAGTACTTC. It codes for CSAFGQGQGQETQYF.

V is TRBV7-9 and J is TRBJ1-2, with no clear D. Germline V gene data show CDR1 as SEHNR and CDR2 as FQNEAQ (reference sequence). CDR3 length: 13 amino acids. V was cut by 4 bases and J by 7 bases, with 13 bases left in between. The CDR3 nucleotides read TGTGCCAGCAGCTCGTACCACGAGCTTGGCTACACCTTC. Amino acids: CASSSYHELGYTF.

The gene calls are TRBV27 and TRBJ2-1; D is possibly TRBD1 (6 bases). With 1 base removed from V and 6 bases from J, the gap between germline ends came to 13 bases. The CDR3 spans 15 residues. CDR1 and CDR2 (germline): MNHEY, SMNVEV (reference sequence). The CDR3 DNA reads as TGTGCCAGCAGTTTATTCAAGGACAGAGCCAATGAGCAGTTCTTC. Its protein product is CASSLFKDRANEQFF.

The gene calls are TRBV6-4 and TRBJ2-1, with D perhaps matching TRBD1 (6 bases). CDR3 length: 13 residues. Looked up from germline, CDR1 is MRHNA and CDR2 is SNTAGT. With 4 bases removed from V and 8 bases from J, the gap between germline ends came to 12 bases. The CDR3 sequence: CASSAGGRDEQFF. CDR3 nucleotide sequence: TGTGCCAGCAGTGCTGGGGGCAGGGATGAGCAGTTCTTC.

This clonotype was detected a few times. The V call is TRBV24-1, the J call TRBJ1-2, with 10 bases lining up with TRBD1. Germline V gene sequence: CDR1 KGHDR, CDR2 SFDVKD. After removal of 4 bases from V and 8 bases from J, the junction contained 9 bases not matched to a gene. The CDR3 runs to 15 residues. The CDR3: CATSDRDRGLQGYTF. The CDR3 DNA reads as TGTGCCACCAGTGACCGGGACAGGGGCCTACAGGGCTACACCTTC.

This chain joins TRBV11-3 and TRBJ2-3; 9 nucleotides align to TRBD2. The junction had 2 bases not matched to a gene; V was cut back by 0 bases and J by 4 bases. This CDR3 contains 15 residues. CDR1 and CDR2 from the germline V gene are SGHNT and YENEEA. In DNA, the CDR3 is TGTGCCAGCAGCTTAGATCGCGGGAGGGCAGATACGCAGTATTTT. This encodes CASSLDRGRADTQYF.

This clonotype was detected only a few times. DNA of the CDR3: TGTGCCAGCTCCCAGCTAGGACTAGCGGGAGGCCGAGAGACCCAGTACTTC. This sequence encodes CASSQLGLAGGRETQYF. V and J are TRBV7-9 and TRBJ2-5, with 14 bases matching TRBD2. The CDR3 has 17 residues. CDR1 and CDR2 (germline): SEHNR, FQNEAQ (reference sequence). With V trimmed by 8 bases and J by 4 bases, 12 bases remained unmatched.

The chain carries TRBV7-3 and TRBJ2-2; 7 bases fit TRBD1. Germline V gene lookup returns CDR1 SGHTA and CDR2 FQGTGA. V gave up 0 bases and J gave up 6 bases; unmatched junction bases: 4. The CDR3 runs 15 residues. The CDR3 loop is CASSLTRQGSGELFF. The CDR3 DNA sequence: TGTGCCAGCAGCTTAACCAGACAGGGTTCCGGGGAGCTGTTTTTT.

This clonotype has at least ten counts. CDR3 sequence: CASSQGRVMVTYEQYF. CDR3 in DNA: TGTGCCAGCAGCCAAGGACGGGTTATGGTAACCTACGAGCAGTACTTC. This chain links TRBV3-1 with TRBJ2-7, with D uncertain. The CDR3 sequence is 16 residues long. Germline assignment: CDR1 LGHDT and CDR2 YNNKEL (reference sequence). Trimming removed 1 base from V and 2 bases from J, with 15 bases in between.

This clonotype was observed a few times. This chain links TRBV20-1 with TRBJ2-1; no clear D. Germline lookup yields CDR1 DFQATT and CDR2 SNEGSKA (reference sequence). V was shortened by 3 bases and J by 0 bases, with 9 bases between the two germline ends. The CDR3 covers 14 residues. CDR3 region: CSARSRSSYNEQFF. The CDR3 nucleotides read TGCAGTGCTAGGAGCAGGAGCTCCTACAATGAGCAGTTCTTC.

This clonotype was counted a single time. The gene calls are TRBV28 and TRBJ1-2; D gene unclear. The CDR3 is 14 residues long. V lost 2 bases and J 5 bases, leaving 12 bases between the germline ends. Germline V gives CDR1 MDHEN, CDR2 SYDVKM. The CDR3 DNA sequence: TGTGCCAGCAGTTTAGTCGAACGAGGGTATGGCTACACCTTC. It codes for CASSLVERGYGYTF.

V usage is TRBV6-5 and J usage is TRBJ2-5; D perhaps matches TRBD1 (5 bases). Trimming removed 7 bases from V and 5 bases from J, with 11 bases in between. The germline CDR1 and CDR2 sequences are MNHEY and SVGAGI. This CDR3 contains 12 residues. CDR3 region: CASTTQGETQYF. In DNA, the CDR3 is TGTGCCAGCACGACCCAGGGCGAGACCCAGTACTTC.

About this clonotype itself: A read error may account for a junction end that differs from germline. This chain joins TRBV5-1 and TRBJ2-5; TRBD1 matches 7 bases. The CDR3 length is 13 residues. Germline loops: CDR1 SGHRS, CDR2 YFSETQ. The CDR3 DNA is TGCGCCAGCTACCGGGACAGACAAGGGACCCAGTACTTC. This codes for CASYRDRQGTQYF. Full variable domain (outside the CDR3, taken from reference TRBV5-1 and TRBJ2-5): KAGVTQTPRYLIKTRGQQVTLSCSPISGHRSVSWYQQTPGQGLQFLFEYFSETQRNKGNFPGRFSGRQFSNSRSEMNVSTLELGDSALYLCASYRDRQGTQYFGPGTRLLVL.

The chain has TRBV5-6 and TRBJ1-6; 7 bases are shared with TRBD1. The CDR3 runs 15 residues. Looked up from germline, CDR1 is SGHDT and CDR2 is YYEEEE. J was trimmed by 9 bases and V by 4 bases; bases with no gene match: 10. The CDR3 loop reads CASSLMDRRGSPLHF. The CDR3 region has the DNA TGTGCCAGCAGCCTTATGGACAGGCGGGGTTCACCCCTCCACTTT.

The rearrangement uses TRBV9 and TRBJ2-2; D gene ambiguous. CDR3 length equals 15 residues. Germline CDR1 is SGDLS and CDR2 is YYNGEE. Trimming removed 4 bases at V and 2 bases at J, with 12 bases between. This CDR3 is CASSSRWDNTGELFF. CDR3 nucleotide sequence: TGTGCCAGCAGCTCCCGGTGGGATAACACCGGGGAGCTGTTTTTT.

This rearrangement joins TRBV20-1 to TRBJ2-1; D is ambiguous. Germline V lookup: CDR1 DFQATT, CDR2 SNEGSKA (reference sequence). Trimming cost V 0 bases and J 8 bases, with 8 bases left between them. This CDR3 has 12 residues. In nucleotides, the CDR3 is TGCAGTGCTAGAGATGTAGTCCATGAGCAGTTCTTC. Amino acids: CSARDVVHEQFF.

This clonotype has just one count. The chain links TRBV28 to TRBJ2-2, with 7 bases fitting TRBD2. V was pared by 7 bases and J by 4 bases, with 12 bases of the junction left unmatched. The CDR3 contains 16 residues. The germline V gene has CDR1 MDHEN and CDR2 SYDVKM. CDR3 in DNA: TGTGCCAGCACCTCCGCGGGGAGGGGAGGCACCGGGGAGCTGTTTTTT. Translation gives CASTSAGRGGTGELFF.

V is TRBV20-1 and J is TRBJ2-1; D is ambiguous. Germline CDR1 is DFQATT and CDR2 is SNEGSKA (reference sequence). Trimming removed 0 bases at V and 4 bases at J, with 7 bases between. The CDR3 extends over 13 amino acids. This CDR3 reads CSARDGVYNEQFF. The CDR3 DNA sequence: TGCAGTGCTAGAGATGGGGTGTACAATGAGCAGTTCTTC.

The CDR3 loop is CAIISRIIAGQETQYF. The CDR3 bases are TGTGCCATCATATCACGAATAATAGCGGGCCAAGAGACCCAGTACTTC. The V gene is TRBV25-1, the J gene TRBJ2-5; 7 nucleotides agree with TRBD2. With V trimmed by 10 bases and J by 1 base, 15 bases remained unmatched. Germline V gene sequence: CDR1 MGHDK, CDR2 SYGVNS. The length of the CDR3 is 16 residues. Using reference TRBV25-1 and TRBJ2-5 for the parts outside the CDR3, the full variable domain is EADIYQTPRYLVIGTGKKITLECSQTMGHDKMYWYQQDPGMELHLIHYSYGVNSTEKGDLSSESTVSRIRTEHFPLTLESARPSHTSQYLCAIISRIIAGQETQYFGPGTRLLVL.

The V gene is TRBV15, the J gene TRBJ2-3, with 8 bases identical to TRBD2. This CDR3 comprises 15 residues. Germline V gene lookup returns CDR1 LNHNV and CDR2 YYDKDF (reference sequence). V lost 5 bases and J lost 6; bases outside the gene matches: 10. The CDR3 DNA reads as TGTGCCACCAGCGACCCCGGGACTAGTGGTGATACGCAGTATTTT. This encodes CATSDPGTSGDTQYF.

This sequence joins TRBV3-1 and TRBJ2-7; D not certain. The CDR3 has 12 amino acids. V dropped 2 bases and J dropped 5 bases, with 7 bases sitting between them. CDR1 LGHDT and CDR2 YNNKEL come from the germline V gene (reference sequence). Here the CDR3 DNA reads TGTGCCAGCAGCCAACTCGGAGACGAGCAGTACTTC. This translates into CASSQLGDEQYF.

This chain links TRBV10-3 with TRBJ1-1; TRBD1 agrees at 7 bases. The V gene end was trimmed by 6 bases and the J gene end by 0 bases; junction bases not matched to a gene: 7. The CDR3 has 15 residues. Germline CDR1 and CDR2: ENHRY and SYGVKD. The CDR3: CAISDQTGLNTEAFF. Here the CDR3 DNA reads TGTGCCATCAGCGATCAGACAGGGCTGAACACTGAAGCTTTCTTT.